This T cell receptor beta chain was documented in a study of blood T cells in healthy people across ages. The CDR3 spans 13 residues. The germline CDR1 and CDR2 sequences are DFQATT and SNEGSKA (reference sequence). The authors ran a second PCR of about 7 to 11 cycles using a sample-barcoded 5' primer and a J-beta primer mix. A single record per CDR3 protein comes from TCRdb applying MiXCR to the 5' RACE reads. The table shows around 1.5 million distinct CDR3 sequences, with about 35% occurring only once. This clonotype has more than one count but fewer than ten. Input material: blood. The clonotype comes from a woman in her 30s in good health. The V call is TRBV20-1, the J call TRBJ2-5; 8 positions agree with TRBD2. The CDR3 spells CSGQRGKYETQYF. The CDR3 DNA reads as TGCAGCGGCCAGCGGGGGAAGTACGAGACCCAGTACTTC.